The next 3 T cell receptor beta chains were all read from a single sample in a study of T cell responses to AZD1222 COVID-19 vaccine (dated by TCRdb to 2020 to 2023). The sample's time point label, in plain terms: about 28 days (+/-7) after the second vaccine dose. Library preparation used the immunoSEQ multiplex PCR assay. This immuneACCESS table, as held by TCRdb, lists in-frame sequences with V and J called but not all clones. Of the missing ones, under half trace to an unresolved V gene in checked studies; the others have no known cause. The sample data list 150,000 or so clones, and about nine tenths of these were observed just once. The top ten clonotypes cover 3.8% of the sample. The sample here was peripheral blood, taken 28 days after the second AZD1222 dose. The receptors stem from an adult who received the AZD1222 COVID-19 vaccine.

The chain recombines TRBV5-1 with TRBJ1-1; 7 bases map to TRBD1. The J segment lost 2 bases and the V segment lost 5 bases, leaving 9 bases of the junction unmatched. This CDR3 contains 15 residues. Germline CDR1 SGHRS, CDR2 YFSETQ. The CDR3 coding sequence is TGCGCCAGCAGGACAGGGCCTACCCCAAACACTGAAGCTTTCTTT. Amino acids: CASRTGPTPNTEAFF.

The rearrangement uses TRBV29-1 and TRBJ2-1, with D perhaps matching TRBD2 (7 bases). Germline V gene data show CDR1 as SQVTM and CDR2 as ANQGSEA. V lost 6 bases and J 9 bases, leaving 15 bases between the germline ends. The CDR3 is 12 residues long. CDR3 nucleotide sequence: TGCAGCGTGCAAAGGGGGGGGCTTGAGCAGTTCTTC. Its protein is CSVQRGGLEQFF.

This clone has only one observation. In DNA, the CDR3 is TGTGCCAGTATCCCCTCGGGTTGGGAGGGGTGGAATGAGCAGTTCTTC. As protein: CASIPSGWEGWNEQFF. The V gene is TRBV19, the J gene TRBJ2-1; 7 nucleotides line up with TRBD2. The CDR3 is made up of 16 amino acids. Germline CDR1 and CDR2: LNHDA and SQIVND (reference sequence). J lost 7 bases, V lost 7 bases, and 16 bases had no gene match.